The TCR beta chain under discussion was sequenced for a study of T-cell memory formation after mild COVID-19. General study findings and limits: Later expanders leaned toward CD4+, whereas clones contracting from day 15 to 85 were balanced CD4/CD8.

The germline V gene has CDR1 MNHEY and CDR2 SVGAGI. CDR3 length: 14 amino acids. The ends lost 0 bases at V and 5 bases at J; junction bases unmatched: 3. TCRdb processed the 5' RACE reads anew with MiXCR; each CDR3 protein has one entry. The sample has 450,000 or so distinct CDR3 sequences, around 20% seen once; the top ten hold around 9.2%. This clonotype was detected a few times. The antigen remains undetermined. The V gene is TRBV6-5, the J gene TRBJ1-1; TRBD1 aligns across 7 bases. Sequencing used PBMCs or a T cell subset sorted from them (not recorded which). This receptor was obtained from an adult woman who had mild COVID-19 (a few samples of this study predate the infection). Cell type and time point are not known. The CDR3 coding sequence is TGTGCCAGCAGTTACTCGACCAGGGGGACTGAAGCTTTCTTT. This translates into CASSYSTRGTEAFF.